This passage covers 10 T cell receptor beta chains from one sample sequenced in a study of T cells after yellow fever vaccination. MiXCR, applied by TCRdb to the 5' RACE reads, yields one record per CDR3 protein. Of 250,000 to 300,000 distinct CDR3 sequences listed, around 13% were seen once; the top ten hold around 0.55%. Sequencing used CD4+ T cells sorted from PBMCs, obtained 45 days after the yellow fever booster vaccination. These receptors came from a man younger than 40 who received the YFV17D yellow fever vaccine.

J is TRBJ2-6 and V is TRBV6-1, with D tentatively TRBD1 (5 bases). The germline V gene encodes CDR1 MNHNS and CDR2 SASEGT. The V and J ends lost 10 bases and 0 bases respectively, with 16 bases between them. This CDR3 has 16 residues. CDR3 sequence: CATSVTVGSGANVLTF. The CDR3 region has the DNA TGTGCCACCTCTGTGACAGTTGGCTCTGGGGCCAACGTCCTGACTTTC.

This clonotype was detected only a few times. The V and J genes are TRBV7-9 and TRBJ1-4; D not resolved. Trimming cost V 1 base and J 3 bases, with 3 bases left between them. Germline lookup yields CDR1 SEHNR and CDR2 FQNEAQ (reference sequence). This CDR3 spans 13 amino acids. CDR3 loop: CASSLGPNEKLFF. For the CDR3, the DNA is TGTGCCAGCAGCTTAGGGCCTAATGAAAAACTGTTTTTT.

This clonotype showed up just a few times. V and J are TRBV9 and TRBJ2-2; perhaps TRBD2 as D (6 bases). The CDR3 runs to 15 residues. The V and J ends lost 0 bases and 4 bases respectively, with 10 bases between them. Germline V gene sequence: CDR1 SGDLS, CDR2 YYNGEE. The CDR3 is CASSVGSGPTGELFF. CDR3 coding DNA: TGTGCCAGCAGCGTAGGCAGCGGGCCCACCGGGGAGCTGTTTTTT.

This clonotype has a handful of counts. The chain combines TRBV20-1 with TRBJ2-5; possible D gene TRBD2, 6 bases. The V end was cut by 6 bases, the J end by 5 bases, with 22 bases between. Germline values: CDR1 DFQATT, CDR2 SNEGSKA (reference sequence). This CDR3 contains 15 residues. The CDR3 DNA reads TGCAGTGCGCCCTTGATAGGGGTTGGGGGGGAGACCCAGTACTTC. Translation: CSAPLIGVGGETQYF.

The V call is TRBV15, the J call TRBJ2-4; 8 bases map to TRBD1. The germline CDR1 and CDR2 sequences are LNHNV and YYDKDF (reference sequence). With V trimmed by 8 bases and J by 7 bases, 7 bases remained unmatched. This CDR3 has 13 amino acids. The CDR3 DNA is TGTGCCACCGCCAGACAGGGGTTTAACATTCAGTACTTC. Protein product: CATARQGFNIQYF.

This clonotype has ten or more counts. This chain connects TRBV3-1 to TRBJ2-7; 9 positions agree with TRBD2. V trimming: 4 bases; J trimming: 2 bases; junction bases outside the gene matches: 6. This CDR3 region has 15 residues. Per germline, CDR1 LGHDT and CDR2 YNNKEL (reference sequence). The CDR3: CASSLRGGRAYEQYF. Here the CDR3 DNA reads TGTGCCAGCAGCCTAAGAGGCGGGAGGGCCTACGAGCAGTACTTC.

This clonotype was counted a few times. CDR3 bases: TGTGCCAGCAGTTACGACCTGGTGGGCGAGCAGTACTTC. Translated: CASSYDLVGEQYF. The chain joins TRBV6-5 to TRBJ2-7; D remains unclear. The CDR3 is 13 residues long. Germline V gene data show CDR1 as MNHEY and CDR2 as SVGAGI. The V end was cut by 2 bases, the J end by 6 bases, with 11 bases between.

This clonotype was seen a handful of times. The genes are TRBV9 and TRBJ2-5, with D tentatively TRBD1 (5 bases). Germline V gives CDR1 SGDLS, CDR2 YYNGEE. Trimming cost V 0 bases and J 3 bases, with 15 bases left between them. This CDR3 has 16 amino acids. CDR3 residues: CASSVGTGPQKETQYF. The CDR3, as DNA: TGTGCCAGCAGCGTAGGAACAGGCCCTCAGAAAGAGACCCAGTACTTC.

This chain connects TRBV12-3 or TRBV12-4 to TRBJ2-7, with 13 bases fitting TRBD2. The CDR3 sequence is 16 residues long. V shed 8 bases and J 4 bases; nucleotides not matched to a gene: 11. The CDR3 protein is CASSQGELAGGYEQYF. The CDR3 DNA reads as TGTGCCAGCTCCCAAGGGGAACTAGCGGGAGGGTACGAGCAGTACTTC.

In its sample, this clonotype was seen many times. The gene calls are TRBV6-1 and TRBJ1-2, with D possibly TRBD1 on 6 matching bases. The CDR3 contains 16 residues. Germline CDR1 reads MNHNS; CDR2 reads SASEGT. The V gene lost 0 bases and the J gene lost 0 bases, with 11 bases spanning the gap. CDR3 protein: CASSEAAGHTNYGYTF. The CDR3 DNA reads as TGTGCCAGCAGTGAAGCGGCGGGACATACTAACTATGGCTACACCTTC.